Below, one T cell receptor beta chain is given with its context. The antigen remains unidentified. The authors made TCR cDNA by 5'RACE template switching, adding a universal primer site and UMIs. MiXCR was run by TCRdb on the 5' RACE reads, yielding one entry per CDR3 protein. The sample holds some 560,000 distinct CDR3 sequences; around 21% are singletons and the top ten take around an eighth. This specimen belongs to a study of T cells after yellow fever vaccination. Study context: Libraries from low-cell-number fractions were prepared with the SMART-Seq v4 Ultra Low Input RNA kit. Whole-study results and caveats: Peak timing came faster in the weaker secondary response, day 5 versus 15. Clonotypes appearing in both CD4 and CD8 compartments existed, and their share was small.

Germline CDR1 is SQVTM and CDR2 is ANQGSEA. The CDR3 has 14 residues. With 6 bases clipped from V and 2 bases from J, the junction kept 7 bases outside the gene matches. The TCR comes from a man between 25 and 39 years old who received the YFV17D yellow fever vaccine. This material consisted of PBMCs, taken 15 days after the yellow fever booster vaccination. This rearrangement joins TRBV29-1 to TRBJ2-7; 10 bases fit TRBD2. The CDR3 protein is CSVRIAGGAYEQYF. The CDR3 region has the DNA TGCAGCGTCCGAATAGCGGGAGGAGCCTACGAGCAGTACTTC.